Listed here are 20 T cell receptor beta chains from one sample, sequenced in a study of blood T cell repertoires in COVID-19. The assay was immunoSEQ multiplex PCR, and TCRdb's table has in-frame clones only and misses some. The table has 130,000 to 150,000 clones, roughly 80% seen once. The sequenced material came from PBMCs or T cells enriched from blood (not recorded which). These receptors originate from a man aged 45 to 65 who had recovered from COVID-19.

This chain uses TRBV5-1 with TRBJ2-1, with D tentatively TRBD1 (6 bases). The germline V and J ends were trimmed by 2 bases and 7 bases, with 16 bases remaining between them. Germline V gives CDR1 SGHRS, CDR2 YFSETQ. The CDR3 length is 15 residues. The CDR3 loop is CASSLQGSSNNEQFF. CDR3 sequence (DNA): TGCGCCAGCAGCTTACAGGGTTCCTCCAATAATGAGCAGTTCTTC.

The chain is built from TRBV29-1 and TRBJ2-3; 8 nucleotides match TRBD2. This CDR3 is 14 amino acids long. Germline CDR1 reads SQVTM; CDR2 reads ANQGSEA. V gave up 4 bases and J gave up 2 bases; unmatched junction bases: 5. Written as DNA, the CDR3 is TGCAGCGTTGGGGCGGGGGGACCCACAGATACGCAGTATTTT. The encoded protein is CSVGAGGPTDTQYF.

This clone was seen more than once but under ten times. CDR3 region: CASSLNEAETQYF. In nucleotides, the CDR3 is TGTGCCAGCTCACTGAACGAGGCGGAGACCCAGTACTTC. V usage is TRBV18 and J usage is TRBJ2-5, with D unclear. This CDR3 has 13 amino acids. V lost 4 bases to trimming and J lost 5 bases, with 11 bases between them. CDR1 KGHSH and CDR2 LQKENI come from the germline V gene. The variable domain in full, completed from reference TRBV18 and TRBJ2-5, reads NAGVMQNPRHLVRRRGQEARLRCSPMKGHSHVYWYRQLPEEGLKFMVYLQKENIIDESGMPKERFSAEFPKEGPSILRIQQVVRGDSAAYFCASSLNEAETQYFGPGTRLLVL.

The chain uses TRBV5-4 and TRBJ2-3; 7 bases fit TRBD2. Germline loops: CDR1 SGHNT, CDR2 YYREEE (reference sequence). V trimming: 2 bases; J trimming: 3 bases; junction bases outside the gene matches: 9. The CDR3 totals 16 residues. CDR3 DNA sequence: TGTGCCAGCAGCTTTACGCGCGGGGGTGGTACAGATACGCAGTATTTT. It specifies CASSFTRGGGTDTQYF.

In its sample, this clone was seen a few times. V usage is TRBV9 and J usage is TRBJ2-3; 13 positions match TRBD2. Germline-derived CDR1 and CDR2 are SGDLS and YYNGEE. The CDR3 extends over 19 amino acids. V lost 4 bases to trimming and J lost 0 bases; unmatched junction nucleotides: 11. The CDR3 sequence is CASSSGLAGVGYSTDTQYF. In DNA, the CDR3 is TGTGCCAGCAGCTCCGGACTAGCGGGGGTGGGTTATAGCACAGATACGCAGTATTTT.

The chain combines TRBV18 with TRBJ1-2; 8 bases agree with TRBD1. The CDR3 contains 14 residues. The germline gives CDR1 KGHSH, CDR2 LQKENI. J gave up 11 bases and V 0 bases, and 8 bases lay outside the gene matches. As DNA, the CDR3 is TGTGCCAGCTCACCACCGGCAGGGGGCGATCGGTACACCTTC. It specifies CASSPPAGGDRYTF.

This sequence joins TRBV9 and TRBJ1-5; 8 nucleotides align to TRBD1. J was trimmed by 5 bases and V by 3 bases; bases with no gene match: 7. Germline CDR1 reads SGDLS; CDR2 reads YYNGEE. The CDR3 extends over 15 amino acids. DNA for the CDR3: TGTGCCAGCAGCGCAGACGGGACAGGCTATCAGCCCCAGCATTTT. This encodes CASSADGTGYQPQHF.

This clone was detected only once. CDR3 residues: CASSLDQGRGYTF. The CDR3 DNA follows: TGTGCCAGCAGCTTAGATCAGGGAAGGGGCTACACCTTC. The gene calls are TRBV7-2 and TRBJ1-2; maybe TRBD1 (5 bases). Trimming pared 1 base from V and 8 bases from J, leaving 11 bases between. CDR1 SGHTA and CDR2 FQGNSA come from the germline V gene. There are 13 residues in the CDR3.

The chain links TRBV6-2 or TRBV6-3 to TRBJ2-2; D not certain. The V end lost 4 bases, the J end lost 7 bases, and 10 bases lay between the germline ends. The CDR3 loop spans 13 amino acids. In germline, CDR1 is MNHEY, CDR2 SVGEGT. The CDR3 is CASSLAPSGELFF. The CDR3 DNA reads TGTGCCAGCAGTTTAGCCCCAAGCGGGGAGCTGTTTTTT.

The genes are TRBV7-3 and TRBJ2-2; no definite D call. Germline CDR1 and CDR2: SGHTA and FQGTGA. Trimming took off 4 bases at V and 6 bases at J, with 12 bases between the two ends. CDR3 length: 14 residues. This chain's CDR3 is CASSSAGVAGELFF. DNA of the CDR3: TGTGCCAGCAGCTCCGCAGGTGTAGCCGGGGAGCTGTTTTTT.

The J gene is TRBJ2-7, the V gene TRBV7-8, with 7 bases identical to TRBD2. In germline, CDR1 is SGHVS, CDR2 FQNEAQ. After removal of 4 bases from V and 0 bases from J, the junction contained 9 bases not matched to a gene. CDR3 length: 16 residues. Here the CDR3 reads CASSYMSGATSYEQYF. For the CDR3, the DNA is TGTGCCAGCAGCTACATGAGCGGGGCCACCTCCTACGAGCAGTACTTC.

The chain carries TRBV21-1 and TRBJ2-7; TRBD2 is the table's D call and was not checked against the DNA. TRBV21-1 is listed as a pseudogene. The CDR3 has 14 amino acids. CDR3 nucleotide sequence: TGTGCCAGCAGCAAAGCCCCCCCTATGTACGAGCAGTACTTC. This translates into CASSKAPPMYEQYF.

V and J are TRBV7-2 and TRBJ1-1, with TRBD1 as a possible D gene (5 bases). CDR1 is SGHTA and CDR2 is FQGNSA in the germline V gene. This CDR3 spans 13 amino acids. Trimming cost V 1 base and J 9 bases, with 12 bases left between them. CDR3 nucleotides: TGTGCCAGCAGCTTAGTTGGGGCCGTGAAAGCTTTCTTT. This gives the protein CASSLVGAVKAFF.

The chain links TRBV4-1 to TRBJ1-1; D gene uncertain. Per the germline V gene, CDR1 is MGHRA and CDR2 is YSYEKL. The ends were cut back, 4 bases at V and 11 bases at J, with 14 bases in the middle. The CDR3 loop spans 12 amino acids. The CDR3 bases are TGCGCCAGCAGCCGAGAGGGAGTGAGGGCTTTCTTT. Protein sequence: CASSREGVRAFF.

J is TRBJ1-5 and V is TRBV19, with D perhaps TRBD1 (5 bases). Germline V gives CDR1 LNHDA, CDR2 SQIVND (reference sequence). Trimming took 2 bases from V and 0 from J, leaving 14 bases between them. This CDR3 has 17 amino acids. The CDR3 DNA reads as TGTGCCAGTAGTATAATCCAGGGATTGTATAGCAATCAGCCCCAGCATTTT. Amino acid sequence: CASSIIQGLYSNQPQHF.

This clone came up a few times. This chain links TRBV6-2 or TRBV6-3 with TRBJ2-7; the D is unclear. Per the germline V gene, CDR1 is MNHEY and CDR2 is SVGEGT. Trimming shortened V by 5 bases and J by 2 bases, and 16 bases separated the two germline ends. This CDR3 is built from 15 residues. This CDR3 reads CASSDGQLTAYEQYF. For the CDR3, the DNA is TGTGCCAGCAGTGATGGGCAGCTCACCGCCTACGAGCAGTACTTC.

The gene calls are TRBV9 and TRBJ2-7; D remains ambiguous. Trimming removed 0 bases from V and 4 bases from J, with 17 bases in between. The germline V gene encodes CDR1 SGDLS and CDR2 YYNGEE. The CDR3 totals 16 residues. The CDR3 reads CASSVGAAFVEYEQYF. The CDR3, as DNA: TGTGCCAGCAGCGTAGGGGCAGCCTTTGTGGAATACGAGCAGTACTTC.

The chain employs TRBV4-3 and TRBJ1-2, with 8 bases that match TRBD1. The CDR3 covers 16 residues. V lost 4 bases, J lost 7 bases, and 14 bases stayed unmatched. Germline lookup yields CDR1 LGHNA and CDR2 YSLEER. This chain's CDR3 is CASSLRTGRVIGGYTF. CDR3 bases: TGCGCCAGCAGCCTACGGACAGGGCGGGTAATTGGTGGCTACACCTTC.

The chain has TRBV6-2 or TRBV6-3 and TRBJ1-5, with D perhaps matching TRBD1 (6 bases). The germline V and J ends were trimmed by 4 bases and 4 bases, with 20 bases remaining between them. Per the germline V gene, CDR1 is MNHEY and CDR2 is SVGEGT. CDR3 length: 17 amino acids. The CDR3 reads CASSFTQDSTTNQPQHF. The CDR3 nucleotides read TGTGCCAGCAGTTTCACCCAGGACAGTACGACGAATCAGCCCCAGCATTTT.

The chain uses TRBV24-1 and TRBJ1-2; 9 bases match TRBD1. Trimming cost V 0 bases and J 8 bases; bases outside gene matches: 6. CDR3 size: 15 residues. Germline CDR1 reads KGHDR; CDR2 reads SFDVKD. The CDR3: CATSDLPGQGTGYTF. The CDR3, as DNA: TGTGCCACCAGTGATTTGCCGGGACAGGGAACGGGCTACACCTTC.